These 11 T cell receptor beta chains were all obtained from the same sample, sequenced in a study of molecular identifiers for immune sequencing clone quantification (dated by TCRdb to the late 2010s). Library preparation used PCR. Sequencing was performed on an Illumina HiSeq 4000. TCRdb trimmed public reads at Q25 via fastp, called clones via MiXCR and kept in-frame beta chains. Every CDR3 protein is listed once, alongside the most common genes and DNA of its rows. The table for this sample lists 40,000 or so distinct CDR3 sequences; 15% to 20% of them were counted only once. Jointly, the top ten make up approximately 1.1% of the sample. Sequencing was performed on naive CD8+ T cells from blood, with Jurkat cell RNA spiked in. Reading the label with the study, this specimen's cell subset or site is: FACS-sorted CD8+CD4-CCR7+CD45RA+ naive T cells. Receptor source: a human donor in good health. Some libraries in this study had Jurkat cell RNA spiked in.

A remark on this clonotype: No conserved phenylalanine or tryptophan is present at the end of the CDR3, so a read error is the likely explanation. The chain uses TRBV30 and TRBJ2-3; D is uncertain. TRBJ1-5 explains the end of the DNA better; the J call may be wrong. The CDR3 is made up of 12 amino acids. Looked up from germline, CDR1 is GTSNPN and CDR2 is SVGIG (reference sequence). The CDR3 DNA sequence: TGTGCCGGACTAGCGGGCGAAGATACGCAGCATCTT. Residues: CAGLAGEDTQHL.

This clonotype was seen ten or more times. V usage is TRBV7-9 and J usage is TRBJ2-1; D is unresolved. The CDR3 extends over 11 amino acids. The germline V gene has CDR1 SEHNR and CDR2 FQNEAQ (reference sequence). The V end lost 0 bases, the J end lost 11 bases, and 5 bases lay between the germline ends. CDR3 in DNA: TGTGCCAGCAGCTTAGCGGAGCAGCAGTTCTTC. Its protein is CASSLAEQQFF.

This clonotype was seen ten or more times. This chain uses TRBV11-2 with TRBJ2-5; no clear D gene. Germline V CDR1 and CDR2: SGHAT, FQNNGV. V gave up 2 bases and J gave up 5 bases, with 9 bases separating them. The CDR3 spans 13 residues. The CDR3 nucleotides read TGTGCCAGCAGCTTAACCGCGGCGGAGACCCAGTACTTC. This codes for CASSLTAAETQYF.

The V and J genes are TRBV7-6 and TRBJ2-3; D is perhaps TRBD2 (5 bases). Germline CDR1 and CDR2: SGHVS and FNYEAQ. This CDR3 comprises 15 residues. This chain's CDR3 is CVSSLAGMMMDTQYF. CDR3 bases: TGTGTCAGTAGCTTAGCCGGGATGATGATGGATACGCAGTATTTT. The variable domain in full, completed from reference TRBV7-6 and TRBJ2-3, reads GAGVSQSPRYKVTKRGQDVALRCDPISGHVSLYWYRQALGQGPEFLTYFNYEAQQDKSGLPNDRFSAERPEGSISTLTIQRTEQRDSAMYRCVSSLAGMMMDTQYFGPGTRLTVL.

At least ten counts were recorded for this clonotype. J is TRBJ2-4 and V is TRBV29-1; 9 positions match TRBD1. Germline assignment: CDR1 SQVTM and CDR2 ANQGSEA. The CDR3 is 13 residues long. The trim removed 5 bases at V and 6 bases at J, leaving 5 bases unmatched. CDR3 region: CSVWTGDANIQYF. The CDR3 DNA is TGCAGCGTTTGGACAGGGGATGCAAACATTCAGTACTTC. The full variable domain, its missing parts supplied by reference TRBV29-1 and TRBJ2-4, is SAVISQKPSRDICQRGTSLTIQCQVDSQVTMMFWYRQQPGQSLTLIATANQGSEATYESGFVIDKFPISRPNLTFSTLTVSNMSPEDSSIYLCSVWTGDANIQYFGAGTRLSVL.

This clonotype was counted at least ten times. The chain couples TRBV27 to TRBJ2-2; D possibly corresponds to TRBD1 (6 bases). The CDR3 has 13 residues. V dropped 8 bases and J dropped 4 bases, with 11 bases sitting between them. Germline V gene data show CDR1 as MNHEY and CDR2 as SMNVEV (reference sequence). CDR3: CASRDTGTGELFF. CDR3 nucleotides: TGTGCCAGCCGGGACACTGGCACCGGGGAGCTGTTTTTT.

Worth noting for this clonotype: A read error is possible here, since a much larger clone lies one base away. The rearrangement links TRBV12-3 or TRBV12-4 to TRBJ1-2, with 8 bases identical to TRBD1. The CDR3 spans 13 residues. This CDR3 reads CASSFDRGYGNTF. The CDR3 DNA is TGTGCCAGCAGTTTCGACAGGGGCTATGGCAACACCTTC.

This clonotype appeared a single time. The V gene is TRBV10-2, the J gene TRBJ2-7; no reliable D call. This CDR3 has 14 amino acids. Germline-derived CDR1 and CDR2 are WSHSY and SAAADI. Trimming cost V 4 bases and J 4 bases, with 14 bases left between them. CDR3 DNA sequence: TGCGCCAGCAGTGTTATGGGGTCCCAGTACGAGCAGTACTTC. It codes for CASSVMGSQYEQYF.

This clonotype was found many times. This chain joins TRBV7-2 and TRBJ1-1, with D unresolved. The CDR3 is made up of 16 amino acids. V lost 2 bases, J lost 0 bases, and 13 bases lay in between. Germline-derived CDR1 and CDR2 are SGHTA and FQGNSA. CDR3 protein: CASSLYPANMNTEAFF. The DNA for the CDR3 is TGTGCCAGCAGCTTATATCCTGCAAACATGAACACTGAAGCTTTCTTT.

This clonotype has ten or more counts. The rearrangement uses TRBV7-8 and TRBJ2-3, with D maybe TRBD2 (5 bases). V was cut by 5 bases and J by 7 bases, with 22 bases left in between. Germline loops: CDR1 SGHVS, CDR2 FQNEAQ. The CDR3 is made up of 16 amino acids. The CDR3 DNA follows: TGTGCCAGCAGCCCAGTGGGTGACGGACTCGGGAATACGCAGTATTTT. It codes for CASSPVGDGLGNTQYF.

This clonotype has more than one count but fewer than ten. V gene TRBV4-1 combines with J gene TRBJ2-7; D perhaps matches TRBD2 (5 bases). V lost 4 bases and J lost 6, with 16 bases in between. The CDR3 is made up of 14 amino acids. The germline CDR1 and CDR2 sequences are MGHRA and YSYEKL. The CDR3 nucleotides read TGCGCCAGCAGCCCCGGACCGGGGATCTGCGAGCAGTACTTC. Translated: CASSPGPGICEQYF.